The 21 T cell receptor beta chains below were found in one sample sequenced in a study of T cell responses to AZD1222 COVID-19 vaccine. Assay: immunoSEQ multiplex PCR; the TCRdb copy retains only in-frame clones and omits some. The repertoire holds roughly 170,000 clones, with approximately 94% as singletons. The specimen comprised peripheral blood, sampled 28 days after the second AZD1222 dose. The origin of the receptors is an adult who received the AZD1222 COVID-19 vaccine.

The rearrangement links TRBV4-1 to TRBJ2-2; perhaps D is TRBD1 or TRBD2 (5 bases each). V lost 1 base to trimming and J lost 5 bases, with 14 bases between them. The CDR3 has 16 residues. CDR1 and CDR2 from the germline V gene are MGHRA and YSYEKL. CDR3 DNA sequence: TGCGCCAGCAGCCAAGCCCTTCAGGGAGTAACCGGGGAGCTGTTTTTT. Amino acids: CASSQALQGVTGELFF.

This clone was seen just once. The gene calls are TRBV5-1 and TRBJ1-2; D is ambiguous. The CDR3 is 14 residues long. The germline CDR1 and CDR2 sequences are SGHRS and YFSETQ. V lost 0 bases to trimming and J lost 0 bases, with 6 bases between them. The CDR3 DNA reads as TGCGCCAGCAGCTTGGAGGGCACTAACTATGGCTACACCTTC. Residues: CASSLEGTNYGYTF.

A word on this clone: In the same sample, other DNA sequences code for this CDR3. The J gene is TRBJ1-1, the V gene TRBV7-9; D unresolved. CDR3 length equals 14 residues. V gave up 3 bases and J gave up 1 base, with 9 bases separating them. The germline V gene encodes CDR1 SEHNR and CDR2 FQNEAQ (reference sequence). The CDR3 DNA reads TGTGCCAGCAGCTTCGGACGGGGGAACACTGAAGCTTTCTTT. Amino acids: CASSFGRGNTEAFF.

Worth noting for this clone: This CDR3 fails to terminate in the conserved phenylalanine or tryptophan, so it likely reflects a read error. No DNA is shown, since the ends of the CDR3 on it are uncertain; the CDR3 is the one TCRdb lists. The V gene is TRBV9, the J gene TRBJ2-7. Germline V lookup: CDR1 SGDLS, CDR2 YYNGEE. From its first to its last residue, the CDR3 has 10 amino acids. The CDR3 spells CASSVACSSI.

The chain has TRBV7-2 and TRBJ1-4; D is possibly TRBD1 (5 bases). CDR1 and CDR2 from the germline V gene are SGHTA and FQGNSA. This CDR3 has 15 residues. V was shortened by 4 bases and J by 8 bases, with 17 bases between the two germline ends. The CDR3 loop reads CASSSKRTLKEKLFF. In DNA form, the CDR3 reads TGTGCCAGCAGCTCTAAACGGACACTTAAGGAAAAACTGTTTTTT.

The chain carries TRBV6-5 and TRBJ1-1, with D uncertain. V was clipped by 2 bases and J by 4 bases, with 11 bases between them. From germline, CDR1 is MNHEY and CDR2 SVGAGI. This CDR3 spans 14 amino acids. CDR3 bases: TGTGCCAGCAGTTACGGTGTGCGGGTCACTGAAGCTTTCTTT. Translation: CASSYGVRVTEAFF.

The chain combines TRBV7-3 with TRBJ2-3, with a possible D match to TRBD2 (6 bases). The CDR3 has 17 residues. The V gene lost 5 bases and the J gene lost 4 bases, with 22 bases spanning the gap. Germline values: CDR1 SGHTA, CDR2 FQGTGA. In DNA form, the CDR3 reads TGTGCCAGCAGCCCCCGAGGAGCGGGCCCGCGCCCAGATACGCAGTATTTT. It translates to CASSPRGAGPRPDTQYF.

The chain couples TRBV14 to TRBJ2-2, with 8 bases aligning to TRBD1. Germline V gives CDR1 SGHDN, CDR2 FVKESK. This CDR3 comprises 19 residues. Germline trimming cut 1 base from V and 4 bases from J; bases unmatched to any gene: 14. In nucleotides, the CDR3 is TGTGCCAGCAGCCAAGGCGTCCGCAGGACAGGGTTGAGCACCGGGGAGCTGTTTTTT. Residues: CASSQGVRRTGLSTGELFF.

About this clone itself: The junction and the germline gene differ at one end; a read error may be behind it. The chain employs TRBV5-4 and TRBJ2-5; D uncertain. The CDR3 spans 15 residues. CDR1 SGHNT and CDR2 YYREEE come from the germline V gene (reference sequence). The chain's CDR3 is CTSSLRALVEETQYF. The CDR3 DNA reads TGTACCAGCAGCTTGCGAGCACTGGTAGAAGAGACCCAGTACTTC.

This chain connects TRBV30 to TRBJ2-1, with a tentative D call TRBD1 (5 bases). Germline V gene sequence: CDR1 GTSNPN, CDR2 SVGIG (reference sequence). The CDR3 spans 13 residues. V lost 4 bases, J lost 7 bases, and 14 bases lay in between. CDR3 amino acids: CAWTPSQGNEQFF. DNA of the CDR3: TGTGCCTGGACCCCCTCCCAGGGAAATGAGCAGTTCTTC.

V is TRBV3-1 (or the pseudogene TRBV3-2) and J is TRBJ1-1, with D tentatively TRBD1 (6 bases). With 1 base removed from V and 6 bases from J, the gap between germline ends came to 12 bases. Germline assignment: CDR1 LGHDT and CDR2 YNNKEL (reference sequence). The CDR3 loop spans 14 amino acids. In DNA, the CDR3 is TGTGCCAGCAGCCAAGGCCACAGGGCCTCTGAAGCTTTCTTT. As protein: CASSQGHRASEAFF.

The chain recombines TRBV12-3 or TRBV12-4 with TRBJ2-3; D remains ambiguous. The V end was cut by 4 bases, the J end by 9 bases, with 5 bases between. The CDR3 has 10 amino acids. The CDR3 nucleotides read TGTGCCAGCAGTTCTGGGACGCAGTATTTT. Protein product: CASSSGTQYF.

This clone was seen once. The gene calls are TRBV7-2 and TRBJ1-1, with D possibly TRBD1 on 6 matching bases. This CDR3 is built from 15 residues. Trimming cost V 0 bases and J 4 bases, with 12 bases left between them. Germline CDR1 and CDR2: SGHTA and FQGNSA. This chain's CDR3 is CASSLANTGSTEAFF. The CDR3 nucleotides are TGTGCCAGCAGCTTAGCGAATACAGGGAGCACTGAAGCTTTCTTT.

This chain uses TRBV5-4 with TRBJ1-6, with D unresolved. CDR3 size: 15 residues. Germline V CDR1 and CDR2: SGHNT, YYREEE (reference sequence). Between the trimmed V and J ends, which lost 3 bases and 9 bases, there was a span of 16 bases. The CDR3 loop reads CASSSGGSLTSPLHF. In DNA, the CDR3 is TGTGCCAGCAGCTCCGGTGGGAGCCTGACTTCACCCCTCCACTTT.

This chain links TRBV27 with TRBJ1-5; no clear D gene. V was clipped by 4 bases and J by 1 base, with 5 bases between them. The CDR3 runs to 13 residues. Germline CDR1 and CDR2: MNHEY and SMNVEV (reference sequence). The CDR3 DNA follows: TGTGCCAGCAGTTACCGAAGCAATCAGCCCCAGCATTTT. Translation gives CASSYRSNQPQHF.

The V and J genes are TRBV18 and TRBJ1-2; TRBD1 might be the D (6 bases). V lost 6 bases, J lost 8 bases, and 16 bases lay in between. Per germline, CDR1 KGHSH and CDR2 LQKENI. The CDR3 is 13 amino acids. CDR3 protein: CASSSQGQGGYTF. The CDR3 DNA reads as TGTGCCAGCTCTTCCCAGGGCCAGGGGGGCTACACCTTC.

The chain employs TRBV24-1 and TRBJ2-5; TRBD2 agrees at 7 bases. The CDR3 length is 16 residues. Germline lookup yields CDR1 KGHDR and CDR2 SFDVKD. The trim removed 2 bases at V and 7 bases at J, leaving 12 bases unmatched. The CDR3 loop is CATSDWGGRDPGTQYF. The CDR3 nucleotides are TGTGCCACCAGTGATTGGGGGGGTCGGGACCCGGGGACCCAGTACTTC.

This sequence joins TRBV5-1 and TRBJ1-1, with 7 bases aligning to TRBD1. This CDR3 is built from 15 residues. V gave up 0 bases and J gave up 4 bases; unmatched junction bases: 6. The germline V gene encodes CDR1 SGHRS and CDR2 YFSETQ. Here the CDR3 DNA reads TGCGCCAGCAGCTTGGTGTCAGGGGGGTCCACTGAAGCTTTCTTT. Amino acid sequence: CASSLVSGGSTEAFF.

V gene TRBV4-3 combines with J gene TRBJ1-4; maybe TRBD1 (6 bases). The CDR3 has 16 amino acids. The germline gives CDR1 LGHNA, CDR2 YSLEER. Between the trimmed V and J ends, which lost 4 bases and 1 base, there was a span of 13 bases. CDR3 in DNA: TGCGCCAGCAGCCCCGATCAGGGGAGAACTAATGAAAAACTGTTTTTT. Its translation is CASSPDQGRTNEKLFF.

A single count supports this clone. Within the sample, other DNA sequences also encode this same CDR3. The chain is built from TRBV7-9 and TRBJ1-4; 10 positions match TRBD1. The V gene's germline CDR1 is SEHNR and CDR2 FQNEAQ (reference sequence). The CDR3 consists of 15 residues. Trimming at V came to 1 base and at J to 4 bases, leaving 0 bases not matched to a gene. The CDR3 nucleotides read TGTGCCAGCAGCTTAGGGGACAGGGGTAATGAAAAACTGTTTTTT. This encodes CASSLGDRGNEKLFF.

The chain couples TRBV19 to TRBJ1-2; D remains unclear. From germline, CDR1 is LNHDA and CDR2 SQIVND (reference sequence). Trimming took off 3 bases at V and 8 bases at J, with 19 bases between the two ends. The CDR3 loop spans 15 amino acids. In DNA form, the CDR3 reads TGTGCCAGTAGTATTGATGGAGCAACAATGATCGGCTACACCTTC. Encoded protein: CASSIDGATMIGYTF. Combining the CDR3 with reference TRBV19 and TRBJ1-2 gives the whole variable domain DGGITQSPKYLFRKEGQNVTLSCEQNLNHDAMYWYRQDPGQGLRLIYYSQIVNDFQKGDIAEGYSVSREKKESFPLTVTSAQKNPTAFYLCASSIDGATMIGYTFGSGTRLTVV.